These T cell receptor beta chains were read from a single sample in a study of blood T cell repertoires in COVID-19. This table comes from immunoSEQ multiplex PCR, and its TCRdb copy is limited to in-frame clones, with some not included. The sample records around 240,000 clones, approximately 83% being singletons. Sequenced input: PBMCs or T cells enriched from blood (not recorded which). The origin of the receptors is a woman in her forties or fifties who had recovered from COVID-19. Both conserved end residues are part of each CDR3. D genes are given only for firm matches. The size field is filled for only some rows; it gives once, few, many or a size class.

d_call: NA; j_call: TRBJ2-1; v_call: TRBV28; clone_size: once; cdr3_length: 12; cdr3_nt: TGTGCCAGCAGTTTACTTCCAGGTGAGCAGTTCTTC; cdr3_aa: CASSLLPGEQFF
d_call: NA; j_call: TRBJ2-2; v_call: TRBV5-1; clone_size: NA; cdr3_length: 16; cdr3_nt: TGCGCCAGCAGCTTGTTGGTACAGGGGAACACCGGGGAGCTGTTTTTT; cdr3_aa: CASSLLVQGNTGELFF
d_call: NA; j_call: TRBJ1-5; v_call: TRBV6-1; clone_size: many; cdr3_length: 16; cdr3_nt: TGTGCCAGCAGTGATTCGGCCAGGAAGGGCAATCAGCCCCAGCATTTT; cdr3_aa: CASSDSARKGNQPQHF
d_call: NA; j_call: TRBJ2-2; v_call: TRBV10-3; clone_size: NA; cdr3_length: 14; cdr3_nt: TGTGCCATCAGTGAGTCGCAGGGGAGCGGGGAGCTGTTTTTT; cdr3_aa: CAISESQGSGELFF
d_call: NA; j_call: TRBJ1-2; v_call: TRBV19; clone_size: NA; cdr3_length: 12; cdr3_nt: TGTGCCAGTAGTAGACAGGATAGAGGCTACACCTTC; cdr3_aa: CASSRQDRGYTF
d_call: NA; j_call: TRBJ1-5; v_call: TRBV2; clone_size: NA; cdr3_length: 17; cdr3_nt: TGTGCCAGCAGTGAAGCGCTTCGCCAGGTCCGGATGCAGCCCCAGCATTTT; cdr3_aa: CASSEALRQVRMQPQHF
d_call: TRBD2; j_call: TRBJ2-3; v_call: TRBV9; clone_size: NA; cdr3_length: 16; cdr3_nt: TGTGCCAGCAGCCCCCGACTAGCGGGACCCACAGATACGCAGTATTTT; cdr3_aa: CASSPRLAGPTDTQYF
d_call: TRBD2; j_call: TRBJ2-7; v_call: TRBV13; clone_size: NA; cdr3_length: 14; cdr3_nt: TGTGCCAGCAGCGTAGGACTAGCGAGATACGAGCAGTACTTC; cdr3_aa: CASSVGLARYEQYF
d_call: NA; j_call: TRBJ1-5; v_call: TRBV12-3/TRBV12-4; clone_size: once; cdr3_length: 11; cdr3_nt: TGTGCCAGCAGTTTAGGGGGGCTCCAGCATTTT; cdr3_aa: CASSLGGLQHF
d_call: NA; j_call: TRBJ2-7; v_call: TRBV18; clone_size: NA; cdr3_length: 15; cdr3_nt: TGTGCCAGCTCACCCGACAGAAATCCCTCCTACGAGCAGTACTTC; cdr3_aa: CASSPDRNPSYEQYF
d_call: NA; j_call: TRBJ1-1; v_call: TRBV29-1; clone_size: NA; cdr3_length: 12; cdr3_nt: TGCAGCGTTGAACGTGGAGGTACTGAAGCTTTCTTT; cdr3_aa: CSVERGGTEAFF
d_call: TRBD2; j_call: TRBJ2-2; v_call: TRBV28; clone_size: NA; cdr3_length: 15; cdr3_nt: TGTGCCAGCACCACCGGGACTAGATATTCCGGGGAGCTGTTTTTT; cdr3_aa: CASTTGTRYSGELFF
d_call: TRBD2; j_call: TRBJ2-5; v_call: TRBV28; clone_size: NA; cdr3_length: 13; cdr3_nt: TGTGCCAGCGGGCGGGAGGACCAAGAGACCCAGTACTTC; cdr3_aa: CASGREDQETQYF
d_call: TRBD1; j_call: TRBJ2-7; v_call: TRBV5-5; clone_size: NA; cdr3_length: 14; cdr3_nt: TGTGCCAGCAGCTTCGGGACAGGGTTCTACGAGCAGTACTTC; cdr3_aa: CASSFGTGFYEQYF
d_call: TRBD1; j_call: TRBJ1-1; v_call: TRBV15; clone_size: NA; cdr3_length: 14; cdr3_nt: TGTGCCACCAGCAGGACAGGGGGCGTGACTGAAGCTTTCTTT; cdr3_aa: CATSRTGGVTEAFF
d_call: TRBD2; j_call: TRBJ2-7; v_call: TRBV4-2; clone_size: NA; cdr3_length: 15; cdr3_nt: TGTGCCAGCAGCCAAGAACGAGCGGGAGTATACGAGCAGTACTTC; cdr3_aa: CASSQERAGVYEQYF
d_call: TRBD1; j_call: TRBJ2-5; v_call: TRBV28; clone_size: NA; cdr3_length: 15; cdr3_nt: TGTGCCAGCGGACCAATACAGGGGGCGGGAAAGACCCAGTACTTC; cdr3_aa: CASGPIQGAGKTQYF
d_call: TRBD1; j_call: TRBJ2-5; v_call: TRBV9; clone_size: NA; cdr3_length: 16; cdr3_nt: TGTGCCAGCAGCGCCCGGGACAGGGGGCTTCGGGAGACCCAGTACTTC; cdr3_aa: CASSARDRGLRETQYF
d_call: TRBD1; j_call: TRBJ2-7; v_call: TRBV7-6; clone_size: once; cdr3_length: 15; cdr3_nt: TGTGCCAGCAGCTACACCGGGACAGGGTGGGGCGAGCAGTACTTC; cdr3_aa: CASSYTGTGWGEQYF
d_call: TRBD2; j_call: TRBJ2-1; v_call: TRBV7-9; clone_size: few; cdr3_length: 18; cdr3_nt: TGTGCCAGCAGCCCCCGAGGCCTAGCGGGCGTATCCTACAATGAGCAGTTCTTC; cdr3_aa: CASSPRGLAGVSYNEQFF
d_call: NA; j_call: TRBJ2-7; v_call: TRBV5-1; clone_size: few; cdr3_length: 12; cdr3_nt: TGCGCCAGCAGTCCGGCACGGGAAGTGCAGTACTTC; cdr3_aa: CASSPAREVQYF
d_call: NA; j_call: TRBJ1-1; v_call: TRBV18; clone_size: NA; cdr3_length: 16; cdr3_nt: TGTGCCAGCTCACTCTCAATAAACATACAGGGTCTTGAAGCTTTCTTT; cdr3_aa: CASSLSINIQGLEAFF
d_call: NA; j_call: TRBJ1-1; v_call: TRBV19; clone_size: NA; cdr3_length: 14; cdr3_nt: TGTGCCAGTAGTACAGGACAGTATGGGGCTGAAGCTTTCTTT; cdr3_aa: CASSTGQYGAEAFF
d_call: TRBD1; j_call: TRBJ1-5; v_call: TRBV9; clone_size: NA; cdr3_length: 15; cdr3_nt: TGTGCCAGCAGCGTAGAGGGGGCGAGCAATCAGCCCCAGCATTTT; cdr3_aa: CASSVEGASNQPQHF
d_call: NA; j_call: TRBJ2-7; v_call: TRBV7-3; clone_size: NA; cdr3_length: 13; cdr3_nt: TGTGCCAGCAGCCTGGGGGACAACTACGAGCAGTACTTC; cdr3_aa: CASSLGDNYEQYF
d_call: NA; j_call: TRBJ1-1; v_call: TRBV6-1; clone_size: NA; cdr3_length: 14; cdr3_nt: TGTGCCAGCAGTGAACCGGCCGGGGGACCTGAAGCTTTCTTT; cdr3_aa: CASSEPAGGPEAFF
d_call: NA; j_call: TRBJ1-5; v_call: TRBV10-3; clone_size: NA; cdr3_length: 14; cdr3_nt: TGTGCCATCAGTGAGACAGTTAGCAATCAGCCCCAGCATTTT; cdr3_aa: CAISETVSNQPQHF
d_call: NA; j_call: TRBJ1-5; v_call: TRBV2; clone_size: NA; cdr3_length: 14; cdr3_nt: TGTGCCAGCAGTGTGCGACAAAGGTGGCAGCCCCAGCATTTT; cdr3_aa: CASSVRQRWQPQHF
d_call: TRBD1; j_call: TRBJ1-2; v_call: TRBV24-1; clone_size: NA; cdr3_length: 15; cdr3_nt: TGTGCCACCAGTGATGGACTCACAGGGGGCTATGGCTACACCTTC; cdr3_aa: CATSDGLTGGYGYTF
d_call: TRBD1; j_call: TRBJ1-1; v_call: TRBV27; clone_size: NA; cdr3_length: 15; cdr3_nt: TGTGCCAGCAGTTTCGGGACAGGGACTAACACTGAAGCTTTCTTT; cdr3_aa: CASSFGTGTNTEAFF
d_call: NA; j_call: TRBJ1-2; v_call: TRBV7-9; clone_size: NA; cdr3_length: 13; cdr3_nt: TGTGCCAGCAGCTTAGTGGCGGACTATGGCTACACCTTC; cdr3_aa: CASSLVADYGYTF
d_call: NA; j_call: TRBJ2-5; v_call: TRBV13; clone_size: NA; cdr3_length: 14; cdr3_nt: TGTGCCAGCAGCCCAGTCAGGGAAGGAGAGACCCAGTACTTC; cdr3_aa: CASSPVREGETQYF
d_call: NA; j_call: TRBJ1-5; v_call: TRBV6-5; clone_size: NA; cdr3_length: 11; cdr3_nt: TGTGCCAGCCATAGCAATCAGCCCCAGCATTTT; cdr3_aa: CASHSNQPQHF
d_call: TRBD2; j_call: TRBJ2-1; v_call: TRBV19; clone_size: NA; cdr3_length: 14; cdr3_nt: TGTGCCAGTAGTATGCGGGAGCGGGGCAATGAGCAGTTCTTC; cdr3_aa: CASSMRERGNEQFF
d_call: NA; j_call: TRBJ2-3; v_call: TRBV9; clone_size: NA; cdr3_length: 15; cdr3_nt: TGTGCCAGCAGCGTAGAACTAGAGCGCACAGATACGCAGTATTTT; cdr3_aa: CASSVELERTDTQYF
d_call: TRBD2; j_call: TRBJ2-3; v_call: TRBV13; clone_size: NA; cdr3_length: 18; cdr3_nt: TGTGCCAGCAGACCAGGTTATAGCGGGAGGGCCAGCACAGATACGCAGTATTTT; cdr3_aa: CASRPGYSGRASTDTQYF
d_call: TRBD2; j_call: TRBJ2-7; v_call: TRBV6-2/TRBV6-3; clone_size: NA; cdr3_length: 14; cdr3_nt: TGTGCCAGCAGTCGAGCGGGAGGGTCTTACGAGCAGTACTTC; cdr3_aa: CASSRAGGSYEQYF
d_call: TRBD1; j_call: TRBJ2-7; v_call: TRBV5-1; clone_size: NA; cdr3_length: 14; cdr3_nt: TGCGCCAGCAGCACGACAGGGGGCGCGAACGAGCAGTACTTC; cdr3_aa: CASSTTGGANEQYF
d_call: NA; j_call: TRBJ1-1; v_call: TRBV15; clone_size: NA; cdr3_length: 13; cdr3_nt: TGTGCCACCAGCAGTACAGTGAACACTGAAGCTTTCTTT; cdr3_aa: CATSSTVNTEAFF
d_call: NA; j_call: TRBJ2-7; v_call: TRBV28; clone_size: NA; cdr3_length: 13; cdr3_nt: TGTGCCAGAGGGATCGGGAACTCCTACGAATTGGACTTC; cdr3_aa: CARGIGNSYELDF
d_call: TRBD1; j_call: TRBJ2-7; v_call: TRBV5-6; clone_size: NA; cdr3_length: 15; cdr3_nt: TGTGCCAGCACCCCGGGACAGGGGACCTCCTACGAGCAGTACTTC; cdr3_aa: CASTPGQGTSYEQYF
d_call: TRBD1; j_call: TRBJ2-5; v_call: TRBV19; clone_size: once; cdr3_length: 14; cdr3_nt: TGTGCCAGTAGTATCAACAGGGGTCCGGAGACCCAGTACTTC; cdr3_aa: CASSINRGPETQYF
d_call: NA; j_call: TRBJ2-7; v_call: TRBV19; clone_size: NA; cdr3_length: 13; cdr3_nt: TGTGCCAGTAGGAGGACAGACTCCTACGAGCAGTACTTC; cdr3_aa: CASRRTDSYEQYF
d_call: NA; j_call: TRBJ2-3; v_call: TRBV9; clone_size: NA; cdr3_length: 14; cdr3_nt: TGTGCCAGCAGTCGTAGCCGGTTAGCAGATACGCAGTATTTT; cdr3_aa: CASSRSRLADTQYF
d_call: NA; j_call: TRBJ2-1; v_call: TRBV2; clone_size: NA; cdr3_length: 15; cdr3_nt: TGTGCCAGCAGTGAGCGGTTGAGCTCCTACAATGAGCAGTTCTTC; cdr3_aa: CASSERLSSYNEQFF
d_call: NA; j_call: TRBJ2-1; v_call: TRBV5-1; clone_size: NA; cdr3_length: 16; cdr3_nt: TGCGCCAGCAGCTCCGGACTGGGTTCAACTTACAATGAGCAGTTCTTC; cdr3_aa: CASSSGLGSTYNEQFF
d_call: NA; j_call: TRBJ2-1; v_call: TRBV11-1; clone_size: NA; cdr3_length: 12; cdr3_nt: TGTGCCAGCAGCTTGACCTCTAGTTGGCAGTTCTTC; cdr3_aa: CASSLTSSWQFF
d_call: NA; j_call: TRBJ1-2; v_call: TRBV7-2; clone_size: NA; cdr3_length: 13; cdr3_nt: TGTGCCAGCAGCCTAGGGAGGGACTATGGCTACACCTTC; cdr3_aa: CASSLGRDYGYTF
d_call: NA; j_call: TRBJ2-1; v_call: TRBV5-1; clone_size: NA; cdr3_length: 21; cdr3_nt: TGCGCCAGCAGCTCCTACCTAGTTGAGGGATTGGCGGGGCACTCCTACAATGAGCAGTTCTTC; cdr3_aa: CASSSYLVEGLAGHSYNEQFF
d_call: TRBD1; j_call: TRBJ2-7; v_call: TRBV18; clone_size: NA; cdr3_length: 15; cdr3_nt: TGTGCCAGCTCACCGCCCCAGGACAGGGGGAACGAGCAGTACTTC; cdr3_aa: CASSPPQDRGNEQYF
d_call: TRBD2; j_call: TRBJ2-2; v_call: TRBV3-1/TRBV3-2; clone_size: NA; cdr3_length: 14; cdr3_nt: TGTGCCAGCAGCCAAGCTCGGGGGGCCGGGGAGCTGTTTTTT; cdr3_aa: CASSQARGAGELFF
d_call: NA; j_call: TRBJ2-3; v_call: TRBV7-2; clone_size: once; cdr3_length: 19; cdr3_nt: TGTGCCAGCAGCTTAACGGGTAGCGTAAAACACACACAATCAGATACGCAGTATTTT; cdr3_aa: CASSLTGSVKHTQSDTQYF
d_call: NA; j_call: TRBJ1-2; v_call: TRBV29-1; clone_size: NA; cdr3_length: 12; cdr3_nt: TGCAGCGTTAAGGACAGATTCTATGGCTACACCTTC; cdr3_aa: CSVKDRFYGYTF
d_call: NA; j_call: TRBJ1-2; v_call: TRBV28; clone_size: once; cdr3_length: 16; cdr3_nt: TGTGCCAGCAGTTTCCCAGAGGGAGCGGGACGCTATGGCTACACCTTC; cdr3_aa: CASSFPEGAGRYGYTF
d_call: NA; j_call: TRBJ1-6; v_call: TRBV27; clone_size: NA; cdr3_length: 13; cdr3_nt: TGTGCCAGCAGTCCCACCTTTGAGTCACCCCTCCACTTT; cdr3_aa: CASSPTFESPLHF
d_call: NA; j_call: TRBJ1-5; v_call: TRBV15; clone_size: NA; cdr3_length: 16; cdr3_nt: TGTGCCACCAGCAGAGAGGCCCATCGGGGCAATCAGCCCCAGCATTTT; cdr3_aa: CATSREAHRGNQPQHF
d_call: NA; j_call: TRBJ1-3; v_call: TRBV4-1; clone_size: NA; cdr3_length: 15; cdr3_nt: TGCGCCAGCAGCCAAGAAAAGGGGGCTGGAAACACCATATATTTT; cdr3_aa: CASSQEKGAGNTIYF